The sequence of this TCR beta chain was determined in a study of T cell responses to AZD1222 COVID-19 vaccine (dated by TCRdb to about 2021). With regard to the full study: Because spike-specific TCR depth and breadth did not differ between the two schedules, AZD1222 recipients who got a second dose at roughly 4 weeks were pooled with those who got a second dose at roughly 12 weeks. TCR sequencing covered approximately 230 trial participants: 200 to 220 given two doses of AZD1222 and approximately 25 given two doses of MenACWY control vaccine. Enrollment into the trials was organized by age into subgroups of 18-55, 56-69 and 70-plus years, and those subgroups contained roughly 150, 30 and 60 TCR-sequenced participants, respectively. Points the paper makes about the study in general: In the small 56-69-year group, the increase in depth fell short of significance, most likely because of low power. Participants were mostly white British, with more females than males. The authors suggested clonal diversity may have been underestimated. Because no day 14 peak-response samples were available, repertoires were characterized only after the peak T cell response. The vaccine-associated CD4 TCRs covered the entire spike protein, and the dominant responses fell in regions 160-218 and 743-854. Nearly half of unique spike-specific TCRs reportedly recognized epitopes outside regions mutated in the B.1.351 and B.1.1.7 variants. Conclusions about previously exposed vaccinees are limited, since just five or six AZD1222 recipients were seropositive for SARS-CoV-2 at baseline. After two AZD1222 doses, spike-specific TCR breadth and depth were significantly higher than at day 0 and than in MenACWY recipients.

Remarks on this clone: No cognate antigen has been identified for it. The sample holds no much larger clone one base away, and base qualities are not on file.

Sample time point, as interpreted from the label and publication: baseline before first vaccination. The vaccinee samples were drawn from two UK trials, COV001 and COV002, one of which was a single-blind randomized controlled phase 2/3 trial testing AZD1222 (ChAdOx1 nCoV-19) in healthy adults. Trial participant PBMC samples were collected at day 0 and day 28 after the second dose for TCRbeta chain sequencing. The CDR3 regions of human TCRbeta chains were analyzed by immunosequencing. The published analysis was carried out like this. TCRs in the repertoires were matched against a reference library of SARS-CoV-2-specific TCRs that had been generated with the MIRA antigen-specificity platform. Breadth was defined as the fraction of unique TCRs that were SARS-CoV-2-associated, and depth was defined as the fraction of total T cells that were SARS-CoV-2-associated. Using the MIRA data, every spike-specific TCR was mapped to the spike region that the TCR reacted to and assigned to either a CD4 or a CD8 class. Log10-transformed breadth and depth values were compared by one-way ANOVA with Sidak's multiple comparisons tests. TCRdb obtained this table from immuneACCESS and retained in-frame rearrangements with V and J assigned. These tables miss some clones; where compared with another copy, unresolved V genes account for less than half of the shortfall, and the remainder is unexplained. V, J and clone size were drawn from that table, and D and trimming were deduced from the DNA. In all, the sample holds over 150,000 clones, and 88% of those were seen once. The ten biggest clones cover around 5.9% of the sample.

The TCR originated in an adult in good health. The specimen comprised peripheral blood, sampled on day 0 of AZD1222 vaccination.

The CDR3 region reads CASSQGALNSGNTIYF. The DNA sequence follows: TGCGCCAGCAGCCAAGGGGCCCTTAACTCTGGAAACACCATATATTTT. Recombination joined TRBV4-3 with TRBJ1-3; a confident D gene designation cannot be given. Deletion took 1 base off V and 0 bases off J, with a span of 10 bases between the germline ends. The CDR3 sequence holds 16 residues, the cysteine and phenylalanine included. Only the CDR3 region is kept as DNA, spanning 48 bases read in frame from base 1. The germline V gene provides CDR1 LGHNA and CDR2 YSLEER.